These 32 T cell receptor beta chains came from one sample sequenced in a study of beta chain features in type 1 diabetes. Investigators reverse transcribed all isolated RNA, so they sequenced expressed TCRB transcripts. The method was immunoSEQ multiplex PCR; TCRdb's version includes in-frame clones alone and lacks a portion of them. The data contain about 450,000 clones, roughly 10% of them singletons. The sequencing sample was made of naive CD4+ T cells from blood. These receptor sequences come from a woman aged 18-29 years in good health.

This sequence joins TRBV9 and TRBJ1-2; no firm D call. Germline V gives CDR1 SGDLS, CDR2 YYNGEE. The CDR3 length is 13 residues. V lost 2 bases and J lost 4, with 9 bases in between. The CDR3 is CASSVPGTYGYTF. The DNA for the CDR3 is TGTGCCAGCAGCGTCCCAGGTACCTATGGCTACACCTTC.

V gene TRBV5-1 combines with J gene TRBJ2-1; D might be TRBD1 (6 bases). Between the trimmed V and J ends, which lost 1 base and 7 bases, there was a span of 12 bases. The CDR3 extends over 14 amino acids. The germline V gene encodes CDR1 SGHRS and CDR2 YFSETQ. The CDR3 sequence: CASSLWTAENEQFF. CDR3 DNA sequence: TGCGCCAGCAGCTTGTGGACAGCAGAAAATGAGCAGTTCTTC.

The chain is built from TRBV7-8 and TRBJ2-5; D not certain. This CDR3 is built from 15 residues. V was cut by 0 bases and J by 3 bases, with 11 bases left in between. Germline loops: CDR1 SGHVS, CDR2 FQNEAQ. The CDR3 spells CASSLARQRKETQYF. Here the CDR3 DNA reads TGTGCCAGCAGCTTAGCGCGCCAGAGAAAAGAGACCCAGTACTTC. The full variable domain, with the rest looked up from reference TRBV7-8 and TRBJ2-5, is GAGVSQSPRYKVAKRGQDVALRCDPISGHVSLFWYQQALGQGPEFLTYFQNEAQLDKSGLPSDRFFAERPEGSVSTLKIQRTQQEDSAVYLCASSLARQRKETQYFGPGTRLLVL.

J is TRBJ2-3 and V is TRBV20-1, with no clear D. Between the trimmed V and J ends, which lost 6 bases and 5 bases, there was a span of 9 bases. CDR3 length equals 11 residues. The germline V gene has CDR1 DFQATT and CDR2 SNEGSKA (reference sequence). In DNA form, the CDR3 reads TGCAGTGCGGAGCTGGGAGATACGCAGTATTTT. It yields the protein CSAELGDTQYF.

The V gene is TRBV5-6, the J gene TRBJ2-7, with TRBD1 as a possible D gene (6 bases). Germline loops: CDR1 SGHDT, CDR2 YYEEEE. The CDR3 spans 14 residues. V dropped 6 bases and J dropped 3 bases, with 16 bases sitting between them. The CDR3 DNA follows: TGTGCCAGCATCATGACAGGCCCACTCTACGAGCAGTACTTC. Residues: CASIMTGPLYEQYF.

The CDR3 bases are TGTGCCAGCAGCTTATTGCGGGCAGACCTATGGGGCAAAAACATTCAGTACTTC. Protein: CASSLLRADLWGKNIQYF. The J gene is TRBJ2-4, the V gene TRBV7-2; tentatively, D is TRBD2 (5 bases). CDR1 is SGHTA and CDR2 is FQGNSA in the germline V gene. The V gene lost 2 bases and the J gene lost 3 bases, with 20 bases spanning the gap. The CDR3 consists of 18 residues.

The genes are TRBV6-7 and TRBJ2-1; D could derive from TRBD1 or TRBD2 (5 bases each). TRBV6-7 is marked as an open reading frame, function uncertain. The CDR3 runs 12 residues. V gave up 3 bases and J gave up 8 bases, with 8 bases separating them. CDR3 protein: CASSYGDHEQFF. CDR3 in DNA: TGTGCCAGCAGTTATGGGGACCATGAGCAGTTCTTC.

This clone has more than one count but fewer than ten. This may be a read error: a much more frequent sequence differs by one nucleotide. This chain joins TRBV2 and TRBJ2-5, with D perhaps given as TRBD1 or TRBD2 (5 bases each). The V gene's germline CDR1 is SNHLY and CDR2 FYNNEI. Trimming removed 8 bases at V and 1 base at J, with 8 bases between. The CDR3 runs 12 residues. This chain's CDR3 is CASGDGQETQYF. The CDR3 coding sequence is TGTGCCAGCGGGGACGGCCAAGAGACCCAGTACTTC.

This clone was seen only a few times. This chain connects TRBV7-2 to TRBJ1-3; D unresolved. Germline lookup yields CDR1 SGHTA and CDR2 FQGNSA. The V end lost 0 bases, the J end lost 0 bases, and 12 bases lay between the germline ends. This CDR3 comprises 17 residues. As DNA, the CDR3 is TGTGCCAGCAGCTTAGCCCTCGCAAGGCGCTCTGGAAACACCATATATTTT. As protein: CASSLALARRSGNTIYF.

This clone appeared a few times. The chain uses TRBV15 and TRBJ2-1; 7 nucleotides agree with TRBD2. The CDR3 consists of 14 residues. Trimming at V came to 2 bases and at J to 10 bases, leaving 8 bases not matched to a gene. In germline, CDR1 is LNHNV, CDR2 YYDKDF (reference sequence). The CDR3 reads CATSRPGGLPEQFF. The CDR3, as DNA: TGTGCCACCAGCAGACCGGGGGGTTTACCAGAGCAGTTCTTC. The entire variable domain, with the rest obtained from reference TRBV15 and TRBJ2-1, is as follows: DAMVIQNPRYQVTQFGKPVTLSCSQTLNHNVMYWYQQKSSQAPKLLFHYYDKDFNNEADTPDNFQSRRPNTSFCFLDIRSPGLGDTAMYLCATSRPGGLPEQFFGPGTRLTVL.

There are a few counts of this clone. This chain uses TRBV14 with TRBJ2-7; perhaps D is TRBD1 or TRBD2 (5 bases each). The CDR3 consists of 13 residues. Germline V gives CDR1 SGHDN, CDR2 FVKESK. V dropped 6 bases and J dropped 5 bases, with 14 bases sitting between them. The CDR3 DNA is TGTGCCAGCAGACGGGGCGTGCCCCACGAGCAGTACTTC. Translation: CASRRGVPHEQYF.

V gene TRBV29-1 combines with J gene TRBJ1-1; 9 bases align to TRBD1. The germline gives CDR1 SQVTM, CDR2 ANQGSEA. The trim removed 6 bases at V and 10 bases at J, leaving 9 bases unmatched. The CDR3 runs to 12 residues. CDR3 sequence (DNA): TGCAGCGTGGATACAGGGGGCATAAGAGCTTTCTTT. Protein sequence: CSVDTGGIRAFF.

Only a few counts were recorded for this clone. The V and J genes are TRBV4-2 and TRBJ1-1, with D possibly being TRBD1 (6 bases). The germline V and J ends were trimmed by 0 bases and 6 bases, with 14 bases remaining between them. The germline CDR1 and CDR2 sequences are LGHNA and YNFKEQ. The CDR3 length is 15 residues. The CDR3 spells CASSQERSGGAEAFF. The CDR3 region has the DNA TGTGCCAGCAGCCAAGAAAGGTCTGGGGGCGCTGAAGCTTTCTTT.

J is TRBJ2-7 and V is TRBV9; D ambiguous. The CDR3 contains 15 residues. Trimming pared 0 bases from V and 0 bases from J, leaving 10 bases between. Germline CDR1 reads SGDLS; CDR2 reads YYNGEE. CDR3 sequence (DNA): TGTGCCAGCAGCGTAGAAGGGCAGGCCTCCTACGAGCAGTACTTC. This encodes CASSVEGQASYEQYF.

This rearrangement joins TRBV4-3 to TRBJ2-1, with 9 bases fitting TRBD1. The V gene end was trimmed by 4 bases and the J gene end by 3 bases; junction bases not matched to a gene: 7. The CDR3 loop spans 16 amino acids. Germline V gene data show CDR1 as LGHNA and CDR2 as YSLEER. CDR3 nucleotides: TGCGCCAGCAGCCCTATGTGGGACAGGGTCTACAATGAGCAGTTCTTC. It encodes CASSPMWDRVYNEQFF.

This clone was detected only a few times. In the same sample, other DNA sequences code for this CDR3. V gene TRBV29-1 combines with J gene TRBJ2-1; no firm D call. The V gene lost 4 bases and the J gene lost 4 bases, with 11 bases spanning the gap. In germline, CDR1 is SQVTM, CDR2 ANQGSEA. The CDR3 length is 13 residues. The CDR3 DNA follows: TGCAGCGTTGCTGGGGTTGGATACAATGAGCAGTTCTTC. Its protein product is CSVAGVGYNEQFF.

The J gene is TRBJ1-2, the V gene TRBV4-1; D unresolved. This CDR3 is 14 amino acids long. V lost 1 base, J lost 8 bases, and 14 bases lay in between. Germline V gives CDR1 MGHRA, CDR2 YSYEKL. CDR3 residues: CASSQVGSMKGYTF. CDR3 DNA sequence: TGCGCCAGCAGCCAAGTGGGATCTATGAAGGGCTACACCTTC.

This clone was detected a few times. The CDR3 here is CASDRGNTEAFF. The CDR3 DNA sequence: TGTGCCAGCGACAGGGGGAACACTGAAGCTTTCTTT. The gene calls are TRBV2 and TRBJ1-1, with TRBD1 identical over 8 bases. Trimming removed 8 bases from V and 1 base from J; junction bases left unmatched: 0. Germline-derived CDR1 and CDR2 are SNHLY and FYNNEI. The CDR3 extends over 12 amino acids.

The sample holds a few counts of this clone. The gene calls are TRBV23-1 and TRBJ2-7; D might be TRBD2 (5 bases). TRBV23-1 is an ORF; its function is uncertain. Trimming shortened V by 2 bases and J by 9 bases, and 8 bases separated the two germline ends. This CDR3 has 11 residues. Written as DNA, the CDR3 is TGCGCCAGCAGTCAAATTGGGAGGCAGTACTTC. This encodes CASSQIGRQYF.

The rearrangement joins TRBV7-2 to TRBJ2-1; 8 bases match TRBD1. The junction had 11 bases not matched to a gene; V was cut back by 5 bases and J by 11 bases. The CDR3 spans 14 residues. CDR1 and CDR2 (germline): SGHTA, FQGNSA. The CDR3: CASSRVGQDPQQFF. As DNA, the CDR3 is TGTGCCAGCAGCCGGGTGGGACAGGACCCTCAGCAGTTCTTC.

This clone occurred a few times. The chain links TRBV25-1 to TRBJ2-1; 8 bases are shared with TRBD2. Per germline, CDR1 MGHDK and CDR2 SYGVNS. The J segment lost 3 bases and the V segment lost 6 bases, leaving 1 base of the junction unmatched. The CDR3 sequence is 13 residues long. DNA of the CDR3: TGTGCCAGCAGAGGGACTAGCTACAATGAGCAGTTCTTC. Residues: CASRGTSYNEQFF.

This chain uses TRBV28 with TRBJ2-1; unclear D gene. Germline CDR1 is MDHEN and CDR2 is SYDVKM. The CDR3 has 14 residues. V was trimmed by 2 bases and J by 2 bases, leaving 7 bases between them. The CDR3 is CASSLVSTYNEQFF. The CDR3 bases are TGTGCCAGCAGTTTAGTCTCCACCTACAATGAGCAGTTCTTC.

The chain's CDR3 is CASSQQGPGTDTQYF. CDR3 coding DNA: TGCGCCAGCAGCCAACAGGGTCCTGGCACAGATACGCAGTATTTT. The chain carries TRBV4-3 and TRBJ2-3; tentative D call: TRBD1 (5 bases). Trimming removed 2 bases at V and 1 base at J, with 10 bases between. The CDR3 is 15 amino acids. Germline V lookup: CDR1 LGHNA, CDR2 YSLEER.

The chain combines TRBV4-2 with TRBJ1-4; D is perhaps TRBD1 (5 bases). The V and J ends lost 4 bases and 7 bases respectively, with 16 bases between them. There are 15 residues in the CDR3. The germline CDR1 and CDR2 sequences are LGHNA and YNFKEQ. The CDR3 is CASSPEQVPVEKLFF. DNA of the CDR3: TGTGCCAGCAGCCCCGAACAGGTCCCCGTTGAAAAACTGTTTTTT.

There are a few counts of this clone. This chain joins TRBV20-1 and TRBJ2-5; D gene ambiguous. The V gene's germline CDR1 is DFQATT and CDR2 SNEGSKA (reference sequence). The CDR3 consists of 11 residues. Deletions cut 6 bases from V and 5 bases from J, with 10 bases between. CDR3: CSAPIGETQYF. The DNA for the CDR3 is TGCAGTGCCCCAATTGGGGAGACCCAGTACTTC.

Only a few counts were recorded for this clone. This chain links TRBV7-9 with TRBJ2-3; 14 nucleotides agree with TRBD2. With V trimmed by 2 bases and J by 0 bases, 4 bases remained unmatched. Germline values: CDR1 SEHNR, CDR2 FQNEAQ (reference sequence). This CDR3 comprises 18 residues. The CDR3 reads CASSLFRTSGRSTDTQYF. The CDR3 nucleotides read TGTGCCAGCAGCTTATTCCGGACTAGCGGGAGGAGCACAGATACGCAGTATTTT.

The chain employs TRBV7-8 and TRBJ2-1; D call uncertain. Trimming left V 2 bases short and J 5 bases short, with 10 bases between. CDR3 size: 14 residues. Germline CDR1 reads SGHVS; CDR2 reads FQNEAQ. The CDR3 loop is CASSLFNVDNEQFF. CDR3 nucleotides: TGTGCCAGCAGCTTATTCAACGTAGACAATGAGCAGTTCTTC. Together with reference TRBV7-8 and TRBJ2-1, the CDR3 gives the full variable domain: GAGVSQSPRYKVAKRGQDVALRCDPISGHVSLFWYQQALGQGPEFLTYFQNEAQLDKSGLPSDRFFAERPEGSVSTLKIQRTQQEDSAVYLCASSLFNVDNEQFFGPGTRLTVL.

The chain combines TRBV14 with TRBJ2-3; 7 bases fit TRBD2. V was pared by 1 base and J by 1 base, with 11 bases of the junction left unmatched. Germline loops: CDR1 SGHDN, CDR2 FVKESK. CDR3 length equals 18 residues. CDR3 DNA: TGTGCCAGCAGCCAAGTGGGGAGGAGCGGGATTCGCACAGATACGCAGTATTTT. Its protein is CASSQVGRSGIRTDTQYF.

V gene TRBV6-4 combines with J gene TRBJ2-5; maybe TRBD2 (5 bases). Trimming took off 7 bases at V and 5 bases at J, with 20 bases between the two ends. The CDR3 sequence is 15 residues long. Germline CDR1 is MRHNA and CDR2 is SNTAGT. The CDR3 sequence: CASTANGLAGETQYF. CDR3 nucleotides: TGTGCCAGCACCGCGAACGGGCTAGCTGGCGAGACCCAGTACTTC.

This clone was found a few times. DNA for the CDR3: TGCGCCAGCAGCCACTCCTCCCCAGAAGTCTACGAGCAGTACTTC. Translation gives CASSHSSPEVYEQYF. The V and J genes are TRBV4-3 and TRBJ2-7; the D is unclear. Trimming stripped 3 bases from V and 3 bases from J, with 15 bases between. Germline V gives CDR1 LGHNA, CDR2 YSLEER. There are 15 residues in the CDR3.

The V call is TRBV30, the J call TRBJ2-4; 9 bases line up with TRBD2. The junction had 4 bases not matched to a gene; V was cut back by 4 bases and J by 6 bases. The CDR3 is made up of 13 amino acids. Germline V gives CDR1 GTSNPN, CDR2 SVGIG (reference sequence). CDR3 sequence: CAWTSGEGNIQYF. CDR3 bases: TGTGCCTGGACTAGCGGGGAGGGAAACATTCAGTACTTC.

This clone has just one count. CDR3 sequence: CASSRQGAYEQFF. For the CDR3, the DNA is TGTGCCAGCAGCAGACAGGGGGCCTACGAGCAGTTCTTC. The chain is built from TRBV6-1 and TRBJ2-1; 10 bases match TRBD1. The CDR3 spans 13 residues. CDR1 is MNHNS, CDR2 SASEGT, per germline. J was trimmed by 10 bases and V by 6 bases; bases with no gene match: 6.